This T cell receptor (beta chain) was identified in a study of shared clonotypes between healthy human individuals. Overall study context: The study used three CD4 naive, three CD4 memory, two CD8 naive and one CD8 memory plate per donor. Study results and limitations: It was the non-shared clonotypes that had lower generation probabilities than clonotypes shared by all four donors. Larger richness was generally estimated for naive than memory subsets. It was only blood that was sampled, and tissue repertoires likely differ.

This clone was seen only once. What it recognizes is unknown. Here immunoSEQ multiplex PCR was the method, and the copy in TCRdb shows in-frame clones only, minus some. The sample consists of some 1,100,000 clones, about 80% of them appearing once. The sequencing sample was made of memory CD4+ T cells from PBMCs. Noted subset: CD45RA-negative fraction. The source is a young man in good health. Some clones in this sample may be carry-over from other donors' samples.

CDR3 amino acids: CASSLVPRPDTQYF. CDR3 DNA sequence: TGCGCCAGCAGCTTGGTTCCTCGTCCAGATACGCAGTATTTT. The chain has TRBV5-1 and TRBJ2-3, with D unresolved. V gave up 0 bases and J gave up 4 bases, with 9 bases separating them. The CDR3 runs 14 residues. Germline V lookup: CDR1 SGHRS, CDR2 YFSETQ.